Below are 30 T cell receptor beta chains sequenced from a single sample in a study of shared T cell receptors in the human thymus. The protocol was immunoSEQ multiplex PCR, while the TCRdb copy is restricted to in-frame clones and leaves out a portion. This repertoire shows 640,000 or so clones, more than 75% found once; its top ten account for 0.0094%. The data also belong to a second study, concerning human thymus T cells.

Sequenced material: thymocytes. These receptors originate from a boy younger than two with a congenital heart defect.

The rearrangement joins TRBV7-8 to TRBJ1-4, with D possibly matching TRBD1 (5 bases). CDR1 is SGHVS, CDR2 FQNEAQ, per germline. The CDR3 is made up of 16 amino acids. V was trimmed by 5 bases and J by 8 bases, leaving 21 bases between them. The CDR3 sequence: CASSPYLEDNREKLFF. DNA for the CDR3: TGTGCCAGCAGCCCTTATCTCGAGGACAATCGGGAAAAACTGTTTTTT.

This sequence joins TRBV19 and TRBJ1-1, with D possibly being TRBD1 (5 bases). Trimming removed 2 bases at V and 6 bases at J, with 19 bases between. The CDR3 contains 16 residues. Germline V gene sequence: CDR1 LNHDA, CDR2 SQIVND (reference sequence). The chain's CDR3 is CASSIRARGGGSEAFF. The CDR3 region has the DNA TGTGCCAGTAGTATAAGGGCACGTGGGGGAGGGTCTGAAGCTTTCTTT.

The V and J genes are TRBV6-6 and TRBJ1-2; 8 positions agree with TRBD1. Germline V gene data show CDR1 as MNHNY and CDR2 as SVGAGI (reference sequence). V trimming: 5 bases; J trimming: 8 bases; junction bases outside the gene matches: 13. The CDR3 runs to 15 residues. This chain's CDR3 is CASSGGQVGVKGYTF. The CDR3 nucleotides are TGTGCCAGCAGTGGGGGACAGGTCGGTGTTAAGGGCTACACCTTC.

About this clone itself: Germline is not matched at one junction end, which may reflect a read error. This sample includes further DNA sequences coding for the same CDR3. The rearrangement joins TRBV30 to TRBJ1-6, with D uncertain. Germline V gene lookup returns CDR1 GTSNPN and CDR2 SVGIG (reference sequence). The CDR3 runs 14 residues. The DNA of the CDR3 is TGTGCCTGGAACCCAAGCTCCTATAATTCGCCCCTCCACTTT. Its translation is CAWNPSSYNSPLHF.

Only one count was recorded for this clone. V gene TRBV6-5 combines with J gene TRBJ1-5; no firm D call. The V gene lost 2 bases and the J gene lost 0 bases, with 11 bases spanning the gap. CDR3 size: 16 residues. Germline CDR1 and CDR2: MNHEY and SVGAGI. CDR3 coding DNA: TGTGCCAGCAGTTACGACGGAAACTATAGCAATCAGCCCCAGCATTTT. Amino acids: CASSYDGNYSNQPQHF.

The genes are TRBV2 and TRBJ1-1; 8 bases line up with TRBD1. This CDR3 is built from 14 residues. With V trimmed by 6 bases and J by 5 bases, 8 bases remained unmatched. Germline V CDR1 and CDR2: SNHLY, FYNNEI. The CDR3: CASRTRGQGTEAFF. The CDR3 nucleotides read TGTGCCAGCAGGACCAGGGGGCAGGGGACTGAAGCTTTCTTT.

This chain joins TRBV6-5 and TRBJ1-2; 9 bases line up with TRBD1. CDR3 size: 16 residues. The ends lost 0 bases at V and 8 bases at J; junction bases unmatched: 10. The germline CDR1 and CDR2 sequences are MNHEY and SVGAGI. The DNA for the CDR3 is TGTGCCAGCAGTTACTCGACCGGGGACAGGGAAGAAGGCTACACCTTC. Protein sequence: CASSYSTGDREEGYTF.

This rearrangement joins TRBV20-1 to TRBJ2-5; D is ambiguous. The CDR3 consists of 11 residues. The ends were cut back, 7 bases at V and 5 bases at J, with 11 bases in the middle. Looked up from germline, CDR1 is DFQATT and CDR2 is SNEGSKA (reference sequence). CDR3 nucleotide sequence: TGCAGTGTGAGGCTATGGGAGACCCAGTACTTC. Amino acids: CSVRLWETQYF.

The CDR3 sequence: CASSQRDRGRDTEAFF. DNA of the CDR3: TGCGCCAGCAGCCAAAGGGACAGGGGGAGGGACACTGAAGCTTTCTTT. V is TRBV4-1 and J is TRBJ1-1; 11 bases agree with TRBD1. V lost 2 bases and J lost 3; bases outside the gene matches: 5. Germline V gene data show CDR1 as MGHRA and CDR2 as YSYEKL. CDR3 length equals 16 residues.

The V call is TRBV4-3, the J call TRBJ1-1, with D unresolved. This CDR3 spans 16 amino acids. V shed 0 bases and J shed 0 bases, with 11 bases lying between them. CDR1 and CDR2 (germline): LGHNA, YSLEER. CDR3: CASSQDRPRVNTEAFF. Here the CDR3 DNA reads TGCGCCAGCAGCCAAGATCGCCCAAGAGTGAACACTGAAGCTTTCTTT.

V usage is TRBV7-9 and J usage is TRBJ2-7, with TRBD1 as a possible D gene (6 bases). Trimming left V 5 bases short and J 3 bases short, with 17 bases between. CDR3 length equals 15 residues. Germline CDR1 and CDR2: SEHNR and FQNEAQ (reference sequence). CDR3 DNA sequence: TGTGCCAGCAGCCCAGATGCAGGGGCTTACTACGAGCAGTACTTC. It specifies CASSPDAGAYYEQYF.

This chain joins TRBV9 and TRBJ2-5, with a possible D match to TRBD2 (6 bases). The CDR3 is 15 residues long. The V end was cut by 0 bases, the J end by 7 bases, with 16 bases between. Per germline, CDR1 SGDLS and CDR2 YYNGEE. The CDR3 is CASSVVGNFGGTQYF. The CDR3 DNA is TGTGCCAGCAGCGTAGTGGGGAATTTCGGGGGGACCCAGTACTTC.

This rearrangement joins TRBV15 to TRBJ1-4, with 8 bases fitting TRBD1. Germline trimming cut 1 base from V and 8 bases from J; bases unmatched to any gene: 9. The V gene's germline CDR1 is LNHNV and CDR2 YYDKDF (reference sequence). This CDR3 is built from 16 residues. This CDR3 reads CATSRVHRGKREKLFF. The CDR3 nucleotides are TGTGCCACCAGCAGAGTTCACAGGGGGAAAAGAGAAAAACTGTTTTTT.

The rearrangement links TRBV7-6 to TRBJ2-1; 9 nucleotides match TRBD1. After removal of 3 bases from V and 1 base from J, the junction contained 4 bases not matched to a gene. This CDR3 contains 16 residues. Germline CDR1 is SGHVS and CDR2 is FNYEAQ. DNA for the CDR3: TGTGCCAGCAGCTTCGCCGGGACAGGGTCCTACAATGAGCAGTTCTTC. Translating gives CASSFAGTGSYNEQFF. Full variable domain (missing parts from reference TRBV7-6 and TRBJ2-1): GAGVSQSPRYKVTKRGQDVALRCDPISGHVSLYWYRQALGQGPEFLTYFNYEAQQDKSGLPNDRFSAERPEGSISTLTIQRTEQRDSAMYRCASSFAGTGSYNEQFFGPGTRLTVL.

This chain connects TRBV6-6 to TRBJ1-2, with D hard to call. The CDR3 is 14 residues long. CDR1 is MNHNY and CDR2 is SVGAGI in the germline V gene (reference sequence). Deletions cut 7 bases from V and 3 bases from J, with 15 bases between. CDR3 residues: CASTPGGLDYGYTF. Written as DNA, the CDR3 is TGTGCCAGCACCCCTGGAGGGCTTGACTATGGCTACACCTTC.

A note on this clone: In the same sample, other DNA sequences code for this CDR3. The J gene is TRBJ2-7, the V gene TRBV20-1, with D possibly TRBD2 on 5 matching bases. The CDR3 has 11 residues. Germline CDR1 DFQATT, CDR2 SNEGSKA (reference sequence). The V gene lost 4 bases and the J gene lost 2 bases, with 6 bases spanning the gap. Here the CDR3 reads CSATRAYEQYF. CDR3 sequence (DNA): TGCAGTGCTACGAGGGCCTACGAGCAGTACTTC.

This chain links TRBV19 with TRBJ2-1; 8 nucleotides match TRBD1. The length of the CDR3 is 15 residues. With 3 bases clipped from V and 8 bases from J, the junction kept 9 bases outside the gene matches. Germline V gene sequence: CDR1 LNHDA, CDR2 SQIVND (reference sequence). As DNA, the CDR3 is TGTGCCAGTAGTATGTTGGACAGGGCTACCGATGAGCAGTTCTTC. Translated: CASSMLDRATDEQFF.

This clone appeared once. V and J are TRBV2 and TRBJ2-1; D is possibly TRBD1 (6 bases). Trimming removed 9 bases from V and 6 bases from J, with 21 bases in between. This CDR3 has 15 amino acids. Per the germline V gene, CDR1 is SNHLY and CDR2 is FYNNEI. CDR3 coding DNA: TGTGCCAGTACCCCCGGCGGTGTGGGGGCCAATGAGCAGTTCTTC. Translation: CASTPGGVGANEQFF. The full variable domain, with the rest looked up from reference TRBV2 and TRBJ2-1, is EPEVTQTPSHQVTQMGQEVILRCVPISNHLYFYWYRQILGQKVEFLVSFYNNEISEKSEIFDDQFSVERPDGSNFTLKIRSTKLEDSAMYFCASTPGGVGANEQFFGPGTRLTVL.

The chain uses TRBV28 and TRBJ2-7; D may be TRBD1 (6 bases). Trimming left V 8 bases short and J 6 bases short, with 11 bases between. Germline values: CDR1 MDHEN, CDR2 SYDVKM. This CDR3 is built from 11 residues. CDR3 region: CASGRGIEQYF. CDR3 in DNA: TGTGCCAGCGGAAGGGGGATCGAGCAGTACTTC.

The chain carries TRBV4-3 and TRBJ1-1, with D tentatively TRBD1 (5 bases). Trimming removed 4 bases at V and 1 base at J, with 22 bases between. The CDR3 is 18 residues long. From germline, CDR1 is LGHNA and CDR2 YSLEER. The CDR3 loop is CASSPTHPRTNRNTEAFF. CDR3 DNA: TGCGCCAGCAGCCCGACTCATCCGAGGACAAACAGGAACACTGAAGCTTTCTTT.

The rearrangement links TRBV28 to TRBJ2-5, with a tentative D call TRBD2 (5 bases). This CDR3 region has 19 residues. V gave up 1 base and J gave up 5 bases, with 26 bases separating them. In germline, CDR1 is MDHEN, CDR2 SYDVKM. This CDR3 reads CASSLSHTDRALGGETQYF. CDR3 DNA: TGTGCCAGCAGTTTATCCCATACTGACCGGGCCCTCGGCGGGGAGACCCAGTACTTC.

The V and J genes are TRBV14 and TRBJ2-4, with D possibly matching TRBD1 (5 bases). The ends were cut back, 1 base at V and 0 bases at J, with 13 bases in the middle. CDR1 is SGHDN and CDR2 is FVKESK in the germline V gene. The CDR3 consists of 17 residues. CDR3 protein: CASSQGGATVAKNIQYF. The CDR3 DNA reads TGTGCCAGCAGCCAAGGGGGCGCGACAGTAGCCAAAAACATTCAGTACTTC.

The V call is TRBV7-2, the J call TRBJ2-1; 12 bases align to TRBD2. The length of the CDR3 is 19 residues. The trim removed 0 bases at V and 1 base at J, leaving 7 bases unmatched. Per germline, CDR1 SGHTA and CDR2 FQGNSA. CDR3 DNA sequence: TGTGCCAGCAGCTTAGCGTGGGCTAGCGGGGGGGTGTCCTACAATGAGCAGTTCTTC. As protein: CASSLAWASGGVSYNEQFF.

This chain uses TRBV11-2 with TRBJ1-2; TRBD1 is a possible D gene (6 bases). The ends were cut back, 0 bases at V and 2 bases at J, with 22 bases in the middle. The CDR3 runs 19 residues. CDR1 and CDR2 from the germline V gene are SGHAT and FQNNGV. This CDR3 reads CASSLDLESRRQENYGYTF. Here the CDR3 DNA reads TGTGCCAGCAGCTTAGATCTTGAAAGCAGAAGACAGGAGAACTATGGCTACACCTTC.

This clone appeared once. V is TRBV28 and J is TRBJ1-2; D remains ambiguous. Trimming took 1 base from V and 4 from J, leaving 7 bases between them. The CDR3 extends over 13 amino acids. Germline CDR1 and CDR2: MDHEN and SYDVKM. The CDR3 region is CASSLFLFYGYTF. The CDR3 bases are TGTGCCAGCAGTTTATTTCTATTCTATGGCTACACCTTC.

The rearrangement links TRBV7-2 to TRBJ1-1; 7 nucleotides agree with TRBD1. There are 15 residues in the CDR3. CDR1 is SGHTA and CDR2 is FQGNSA in the germline V gene. Germline trimming cut 5 bases from V and 6 bases from J; bases unmatched to any gene: 12. CDR3 amino acids: CASSTRQGISAEAFF. In nucleotides, the CDR3 is TGTGCCAGCAGCACCCGACAGGGTATTTCGGCTGAAGCTTTCTTT.

The chain carries TRBV5-6 and TRBJ2-4; 8 positions agree with TRBD1. The germline V gene encodes CDR1 SGHDT and CDR2 YYEEEE. Trimming took 4 bases from V and 8 from J; bases not matched to a gene: 8. This CDR3 has 14 residues. This CDR3 is CASSVDREADIQYF. The CDR3 DNA is TGTGCCAGCAGCGTGGACAGGGAAGCGGACATTCAGTACTTC.

The chain combines TRBV6-5 with TRBJ2-3; D call uncertain. The CDR3 length is 12 residues. Germline loops: CDR1 MNHEY, CDR2 SVGAGI. V lost 5 bases and J 4 bases, leaving 7 bases between the germline ends. CDR3 region: CASSPSSDTQYF. CDR3 nucleotides: TGTGCCAGCAGTCCTTCGTCAGATACGCAGTATTTT.

This CDR3 is CASTIMGRLAGRSNNEQFF. In DNA, the CDR3 is TGTGCCAGCACCATCATGGGGAGACTAGCGGGACGGAGCAACAATGAGCAGTTCTTC. V and J are TRBV7-9 and TRBJ2-1; TRBD2 matches at 11 bases. Looked up from germline, CDR1 is SEHNR and CDR2 is FQNEAQ (reference sequence). Trimming removed 7 bases from V and 5 bases from J; junction bases left unmatched: 19. CDR3 length equals 19 residues.

The rearrangement uses TRBV7-6 and TRBJ2-3; 11 nucleotides agree with TRBD2. CDR3 length equals 16 residues. V trimming: 5 bases; J trimming: 4 bases; junction bases outside the gene matches: 8. The germline V gene encodes CDR1 SGHVS and CDR2 FNYEAQ. CDR3 sequence reads: CASSVSGGAFPDTQYF. CDR3 DNA sequence: TGTGCCAGCAGCGTTAGCGGGGGGGCCTTCCCAGATACGCAGTATTTT. The variable domain in full, completed from reference TRBV7-6 and TRBJ2-3, reads GAGVSQSPRYKVTKRGQDVALRCDPISGHVSLYWYRQALGQGPEFLTYFNYEAQQDKSGLPNDRFSAERPEGSISTLTIQRTEQRDSAMYRCASSVSGGAFPDTQYFGPGTRLTVL.